The next 9 T cell receptor beta chains were all read from a single sample in a study of blood T cell repertoires in COVID-19. TCRdb's table, derived via immunoSEQ multiplex PCR, lists solely in-frame clones and lacks some. The table shows about 280,000 clones, with roughly 86% occurring only once. Sequencing input: peripheral blood. These receptors came from a man between 18 and 35 years old with active or convalescent COVID-19.

This chain connects TRBV9 to TRBJ1-2; TRBD1 agrees at 8 bases. The CDR3 is 16 amino acids. Trimming cost V 4 bases and J 2 bases; bases outside gene matches: 10. Germline CDR1 reads SGDLS; CDR2 reads YYNGEE. CDR3 DNA: TGTGCCAGCAGCCCCGGTCAGGGGGCTATAAACTATGGCTACACCTTC. Protein sequence: CASSPGQGAINYGYTF.

The gene calls are TRBV5-1 and TRBJ2-6; D is unclear. Trimming removed 2 bases at V and 0 bases at J, with 3 bases between. The germline gives CDR1 SGHRS, CDR2 YFSETQ. There are 14 residues in the CDR3. The CDR3 spells CASSFYSGANVLTF. CDR3 bases: TGCGCCAGCAGCTTTTACTCTGGGGCCAACGTCCTGACTTTC.

This clone was seen a few times. V is TRBV20-1 and J is TRBJ2-7, with a possible D match to TRBD2 (6 bases). Trimming took 3 bases from V and 3 from J, leaving 15 bases between them. The CDR3 extends over 14 amino acids. Germline CDR1 reads DFQATT; CDR2 reads SNEGSKA (reference sequence). This chain's CDR3 is CSASVGRDFYEQYF. The CDR3 nucleotides are TGCAGTGCTAGTGTGGGCAGGGACTTCTACGAGCAGTACTTC.

This clone turned up a few times. The rearrangement uses TRBV5-6 and TRBJ1-3, with 9 bases that match TRBD1. Trimming cost V 5 bases and J 2 bases; bases outside gene matches: 5. The CDR3 runs 15 residues. The V gene's germline CDR1 is SGHDT and CDR2 YYEEEE. The CDR3: CASREDRGAGNTIYF. CDR3 coding DNA: TGTGCCAGCAGAGAGGACAGGGGAGCTGGAAACACCATATATTTT.

A single count supports this clone. The V and J genes are TRBV5-1 and TRBJ2-2, with 7 bases lining up with TRBD2. Germline V gene sequence: CDR1 SGHRS, CDR2 YFSETQ. The J segment lost 7 bases and the V segment lost 0 bases, leaving 15 bases of the junction unmatched. The CDR3 has 18 residues. This CDR3 is CASSLEARASGHGGELFF. The CDR3 DNA sequence: TGCGCCAGCAGCTTGGAGGCTAGGGCTAGCGGCCATGGCGGGGAGCTGTTTTTT.

The CDR3 protein is CATSSGRVHTGELFF. Here the CDR3 DNA reads TGTGCCACCAGCTCCGGCAGGGTCCACACCGGGGAGCTGTTTTTT. The V and J genes are TRBV15 and TRBJ2-2; TRBD1 might be the D (5 bases). The CDR3 extends over 15 amino acids. The germline gives CDR1 LNHNV, CDR2 YYDKDF (reference sequence). Trimming removed 5 bases at V and 3 bases at J, with 13 bases between.

The sample holds one count of this clone. The chain links TRBV16 to TRBJ2-7; TRBD2 agrees at 8 bases. J was trimmed by 2 bases and V by 2 bases; bases with no gene match: 2. Germline CDR1 KGHSY, CDR2 FQNENV. The CDR3 covers 14 residues. CDR3 in amino acids: CASSQGGGTYEQYF. In DNA, the CDR3 is TGTGCCAGCAGCCAAGGCGGGGGGACCTACGAGCAGTACTTC.

The chain couples TRBV4-1 to TRBJ1-6; D uncertain. The CDR3 contains 12 residues. Germline values: CDR1 MGHRA, CDR2 YSYEKL. Trimming removed 7 bases at V and 17 bases at J, with 18 bases between. The CDR3 protein is CASKDSVFRIHF. In DNA form, the CDR3 reads TGCGCCAGCAAGGACTCGGTATTTCGGATCCACTTT.

The chain recombines TRBV29-1 with TRBJ1-3; 7 bases fit TRBD1. This CDR3 region has 15 residues. Germline V gene lookup returns CDR1 SQVTM and CDR2 ANQGSEA. Trimming cost V 6 bases and J 0 bases; bases outside gene matches: 8. Written as DNA, the CDR3 is TGCAGCGTAAGGGACAGCTTTCTCTCTGGAAACACCATATATTTT. Amino acid sequence: CSVRDSFLSGNTIYF.